The 21 T cell receptor beta chains reported below all come from one sample, sequenced in a study of cytomegalovirus exposure and HLA in healthy donors. Both 60 Vbeta primers and 13 Jbeta primers went into the PCR. This table comes from immunoSEQ multiplex PCR, and its TCRdb copy is limited to in-frame clones, with some not included. The table shows 150,000 to 200,000 clones, with more than 65% occurring only once. The sample taken for sequencing was PBMCs. These receptors were taken from a woman in her 30s in good health and CMV-seronegative.

The chain links TRBV27 to TRBJ1-3, with TRBD1 identical over 7 bases. Looked up from germline, CDR1 is MNHEY and CDR2 is SMNVEV (reference sequence). The V segment lost 5 bases and the J segment 0 bases; nucleotides outside the gene matches: 10. The CDR3 sequence is 17 residues long. CDR3 DNA: TGTGCCAGCAGTCAAAACAGGGGACCTGGCTCTGGAAACACCATATATTTT. Translating gives CASSQNRGPGSGNTIYF.

This clone was detected once. The chain uses TRBV5-4 and TRBJ2-7; 14 nucleotides align to TRBD2. Trimming at V came to 4 bases and at J to 5 bases, leaving 5 bases not matched to a gene. The CDR3 is 15 amino acids. CDR1 is SGHNT, CDR2 YYREEE, per germline (reference sequence). In DNA form, the CDR3 reads TGTGCCAGCAGCCCGGGACTAGCGGGAGTTGACGAGCAGTACTTC. The encoded protein is CASSPGLAGVDEQYF.

The chain has TRBV5-6 and TRBJ1-3; D gene unclear. CDR1 and CDR2 (germline): SGHDT, YYEEEE. CDR3 size: 14 residues. V dropped 2 bases and J dropped 0 bases, with 6 bases sitting between them. CDR3 protein: CASSFLSSGNTIYF. CDR3 DNA sequence: TGTGCCAGCAGCTTCCTCAGCTCTGGAAACACCATATATTTT.

The CDR3 sequence is CASSYNSPSSGNTIYF. Here the CDR3 DNA reads TGTGCCAGCAGTTATAACAGCCCGTCGTCTGGAAACACCATATATTTT. The genes are TRBV6-5 and TRBJ1-3; D is unclear. This CDR3 has 16 residues. The germline V gene encodes CDR1 MNHEY and CDR2 SVGAGI. Trimming removed 3 bases at V and 1 base at J, with 13 bases between.

The chain combines TRBV2 with TRBJ2-7; possibly TRBD2 for D (6 bases). In germline, CDR1 is SNHLY, CDR2 FYNNEI. Trimming removed 4 bases from V and 7 bases from J, with 17 bases in between. CDR3 length: 14 residues. The CDR3 spells CASSGVAAVAEQYF. CDR3 nucleotide sequence: TGTGCCAGCAGTGGAGTAGCGGCTGTGGCGGAGCAGTACTTC. The variable domain in full, with the rest retrieved from reference TRBV2 and TRBJ2-7, is EPEVTQTPSHQVTQMGQEVILRCVPISNHLYFYWYRQILGQKVEFLVSFYNNEISEKSEIFDDQFSVERPDGSNFTLKIRSTKLEDSAMYFCASSGVAAVAEQYFGPGTRLTVT.

The chain uses TRBV13 and TRBJ2-6; 7 bases line up with TRBD1. Germline CDR1 reads PRHDT; CDR2 reads FYEKMQ (reference sequence). J was trimmed by 5 bases and V by 5 bases; bases with no gene match: 3. The CDR3 runs 14 residues. The CDR3 nucleotides are TGTGCCAGCAGCATACAGGGGCGGGCCAACGTCCTGACTTTC. This sequence encodes CASSIQGRANVLTF.

The V call is TRBV5-8, the J call TRBJ2-7; unclear D gene. Trimming cost V 2 bases and J 0 bases, with 12 bases left between them. The CDR3 extends over 15 amino acids. Germline CDR1 and CDR2: SGHTS and YDEGEE. The CDR3 nucleotides read TGTGCCAGCAGCTTCGCAGGCGACGACTCCTACGAGCAGTACTTC. This codes for CASSFAGDDSYEQYF.

The J gene is TRBJ1-3, the V gene TRBV10-3; 9 nucleotides line up with TRBD1. Germline CDR1 and CDR2: ENHRY and SYGVKD. The CDR3 totals 18 residues. V dropped 6 bases and J dropped 2; count of bases not matched to a gene: 14. Written as DNA, the CDR3 is TGTGCCATCAGCTCAACCAGGGCCGGGACAGGGACTGGAAACACCATATATTTT. Its translation: CAISSTRAGTGTGNTIYF.

The chain links TRBV29-1 to TRBJ1-5; D remains ambiguous. Trimming removed 0 bases from V and 7 bases from J, with 19 bases in between. Germline loops: CDR1 SQVTM, CDR2 ANQGSEA. The CDR3 is made up of 16 amino acids. The CDR3 loop reads CSVEDRWPKPGQPQHF. CDR3 nucleotide sequence: TGCAGCGTTGAAGATCGATGGCCCAAGCCCGGGCAGCCCCAGCATTTT.

There are a few counts of this clone. The chain carries TRBV5-1 and TRBJ1-2; 7 positions agree with TRBD1. Germline trimming cut 0 bases from V and 4 bases from J; bases unmatched to any gene: 0. Germline V gives CDR1 SGHRS, CDR2 YFSETQ. This CDR3 spans 13 amino acids. CDR3 protein: CASSLGTGYGYTF. CDR3 nucleotides: TGCGCCAGCAGCTTGGGGACAGGCTATGGCTACACCTTC.

The rearrangement uses TRBV10-2 and TRBJ2-7; 9 nucleotides match TRBD2. This CDR3 has 14 residues. V dropped 2 bases and J dropped 2; count of bases not matched to a gene: 1. The V gene's germline CDR1 is WSHSY and CDR2 SAAADI. The CDR3: CASSETSGPYEQYF. The CDR3 DNA is TGCGCCAGCAGTGAGACTAGCGGGCCCTACGAGCAGTACTTC.

This clone occurred a few times. At one end the junction does not follow the germline gene, possibly because of a read error. The J gene is TRBJ1-2, the V gene TRBV7-8, with D hard to call. Germline CDR1 is SGHVS and CDR2 is FQNEAQ. The CDR3 runs to 14 residues. The CDR3 sequence: CASSTPPGNSGYTF. The DNA for the CDR3 is TGTGCCAGCAGCACCCCTCCGGGGAACTCTGGCTACACCTTC.

The CDR3 region has the DNA TGTGCCAGCGGGAGTTACTCCCTAGCGGCACACACGCTGGGGCAGTTCTTC. It encodes CASGSYSLAAHTLGQFF. The V gene is TRBV27, the J gene TRBJ2-1; 7 bases are a match to TRBD2. Trimming cost V 8 bases and J 12 bases; bases outside gene matches: 25. CDR1 is MNHEY, CDR2 SMNVEV, per germline (reference sequence). The CDR3 has 17 residues.

The rearrangement links TRBV19 to TRBJ2-2, with 9 bases identical to TRBD1. Per germline, CDR1 LNHDA and CDR2 SQIVND (reference sequence). The CDR3 spans 14 residues. Trimming removed 4 bases from V and 9 bases from J; junction bases left unmatched: 6. CDR3 sequence reads: CASSKTGGGWELFF. CDR3 DNA sequence: TGTGCCAGTAGTAAGACAGGGGGGGGTTGGGAGCTGTTTTTT.

The rearrangement links TRBV12-5 to TRBJ2-7; perhaps TRBD1 as D (6 bases). CDR1 is LGHNT and CDR2 is FRNRAP in the germline V gene. The CDR3 spans 15 residues. V shed 6 bases and J shed 5 bases, with 20 bases lying between them. CDR3 coding DNA: TGTGCTAGTGGAGCTAACTCTACAGGGTCCCACGAGCAGTACTTC. The encoded protein is CASGANSTGSHEQYF.

The rearrangement links TRBV7-3 to TRBJ1-6; 8 bases fit TRBD1. The CDR3 spans 13 residues. The junction had 5 bases not matched to a gene; V was cut back by 5 bases and J by 11 bases. Germline lookup yields CDR1 SGHTA and CDR2 FQGTGA. The CDR3, as DNA: TGTGCCAGCAGCACTCGACAGGGGACACCCCTCCACTTT. It yields the protein CASSTRQGTPLHF.

This clone was counted once. The junction departs from germline at one end; a sequencing error may be responsible. The chain employs TRBV2 and TRBJ2-1; 8 bases align to TRBD2. The CDR3 runs 11 residues. Germline CDR1 and CDR2: SNHLY and FYNNEI. The CDR3 DNA is TGTGCCAGCAGTCTCGGACTAGCTCTGCTCTTC. This sequence encodes CASSLGLALLF.

The rearrangement links TRBV9 to TRBJ2-3, with 7 nucleotides matching TRBD2. The CDR3 spans 16 residues. With V trimmed by 0 bases and J by 0 bases, 4 bases remained unmatched. Germline CDR1 and CDR2: SGDLS and YYNGEE. The CDR3 is CASSVGGGLSTDTQYF. DNA for the CDR3: TGTGCCAGCAGCGTAGGGGGGGGACTAAGCACAGATACGCAGTATTTT.

As for this clone: Other DNA sequences in the same sample also yield this CDR3. The rearrangement links TRBV4-1 to TRBJ2-7, with 7 bases that match TRBD1. The CDR3 loop spans 15 amino acids. Per the germline V gene, CDR1 is MGHRA and CDR2 is YSYEKL. Trimming took 1 base from V and 0 from J; bases not matched to a gene: 3. Here the CDR3 DNA reads TGCGCCAGCAGCCAAGTAGCAGGGGGCTCCTACGAGCAGTACTTC. Its protein is CASSQVAGGSYEQYF.

Worth noting for this clone: The same CDR3 can be traced to other DNA sequences in this sample. The rearrangement uses TRBV18 and TRBJ1-2; TRBD1 is a possible D gene (6 bases). With 2 bases removed from V and 2 bases from J, the gap between germline ends came to 9 bases. This CDR3 has 14 amino acids. The germline gives CDR1 KGHSH, CDR2 LQKENI. The CDR3 bases are TGTGCCAGCTCACCAACCGGGACAAACTATGGCTACACCTTC. As protein: CASSPTGTNYGYTF.

The chain carries TRBV11-3 and TRBJ2-3, with unresolved D. This CDR3 has 12 amino acids. Trimming left V 4 bases short and J 4 bases short, with 6 bases between. From germline, CDR1 is SGHNT and CDR2 YENEEA. CDR3 sequence reads: CASSSVSDTQYF. The CDR3 DNA is TGTGCCAGCAGCTCGGTCTCAGATACGCAGTATTTT.